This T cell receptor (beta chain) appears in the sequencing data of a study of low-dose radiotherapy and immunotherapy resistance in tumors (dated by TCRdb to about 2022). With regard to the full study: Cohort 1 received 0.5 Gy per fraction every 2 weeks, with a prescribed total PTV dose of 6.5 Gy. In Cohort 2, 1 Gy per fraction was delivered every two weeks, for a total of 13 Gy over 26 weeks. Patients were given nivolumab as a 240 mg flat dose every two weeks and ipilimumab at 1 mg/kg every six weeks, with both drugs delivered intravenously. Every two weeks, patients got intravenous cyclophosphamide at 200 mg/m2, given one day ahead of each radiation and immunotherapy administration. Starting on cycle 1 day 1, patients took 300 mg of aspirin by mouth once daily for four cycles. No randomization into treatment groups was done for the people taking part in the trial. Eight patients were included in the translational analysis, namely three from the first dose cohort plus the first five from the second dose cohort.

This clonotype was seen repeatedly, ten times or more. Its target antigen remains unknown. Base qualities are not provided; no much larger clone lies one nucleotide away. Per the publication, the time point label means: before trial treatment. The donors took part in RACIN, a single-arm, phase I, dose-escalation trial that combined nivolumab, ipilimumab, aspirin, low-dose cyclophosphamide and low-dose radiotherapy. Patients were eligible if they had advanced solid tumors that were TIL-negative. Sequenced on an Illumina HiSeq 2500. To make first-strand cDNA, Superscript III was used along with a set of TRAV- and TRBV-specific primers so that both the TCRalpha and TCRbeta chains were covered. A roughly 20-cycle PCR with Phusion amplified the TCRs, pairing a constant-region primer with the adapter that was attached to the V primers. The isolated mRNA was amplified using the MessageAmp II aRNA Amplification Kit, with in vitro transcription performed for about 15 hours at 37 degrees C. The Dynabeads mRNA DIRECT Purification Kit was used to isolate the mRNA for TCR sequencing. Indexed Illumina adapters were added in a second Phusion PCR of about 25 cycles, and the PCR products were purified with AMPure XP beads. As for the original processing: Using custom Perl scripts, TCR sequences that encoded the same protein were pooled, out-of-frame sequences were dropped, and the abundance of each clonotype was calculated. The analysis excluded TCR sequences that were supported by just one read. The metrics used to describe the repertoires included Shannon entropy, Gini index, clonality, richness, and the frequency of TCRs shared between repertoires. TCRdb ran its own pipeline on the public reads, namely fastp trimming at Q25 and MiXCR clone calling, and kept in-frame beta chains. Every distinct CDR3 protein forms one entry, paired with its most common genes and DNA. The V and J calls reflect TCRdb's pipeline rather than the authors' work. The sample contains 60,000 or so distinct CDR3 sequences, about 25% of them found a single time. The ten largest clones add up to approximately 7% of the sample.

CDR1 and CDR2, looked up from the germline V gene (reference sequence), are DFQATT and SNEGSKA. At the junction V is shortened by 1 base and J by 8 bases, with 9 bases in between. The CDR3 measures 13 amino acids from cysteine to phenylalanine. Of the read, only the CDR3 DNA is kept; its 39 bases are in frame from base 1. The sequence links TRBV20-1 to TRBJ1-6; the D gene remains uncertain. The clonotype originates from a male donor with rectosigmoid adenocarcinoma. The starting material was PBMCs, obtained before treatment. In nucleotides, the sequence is TGCAGTGCTAGAGGGCAGGAGTATTCACCCCTCCACTTT. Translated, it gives CSARGQEYSPLHF.